These 9 T cell receptor beta chains came from one sample sequenced in a study of low-dose radiotherapy and immunotherapy resistance in tumors. Priming of first-strand cDNA relied on TRAV- and TRBV-specific primers (covering alpha and beta chains). The authors amplified TCRs for approximately 20 PCR cycles with a constant-region primer and a V-primer adapter. TCRdb used MiXCR to reprocess the reads, holding one entry per CDR3 protein. Among some 38,000 distinct CDR3 sequences listed, 20% were seen once. The time point here: after trial treatment. Treatment reported: LDRT plus nivolumab, ipilimumab, low-dose cyclophosphamide and aspirin (RACIN trial). The starting material was PBMCs, obtained after low-dose radiotherapy plus immunotherapy. The receptors derive from a female donor with ovarian cancer.

There are many counts of this clonotype. This chain connects TRBV10-3 to TRBJ2-3, with a possible D match to TRBD1 (6 bases). This CDR3 comprises 14 residues. Deletions cut 4 bases from V and 3 bases from J, with 11 bases between. CDR1 and CDR2 from the germline V gene are ENHRY and SYGVKD. CDR3 in amino acids: CAISVSQGTDTQYF. The CDR3 region has the DNA TGTGCCATCAGTGTTTCCCAGGGGACAGATACGCAGTATTTT.

As regards this clonotype: It differs at one base from a far larger clone, so likely a read error. This chain joins TRBV7-2 and TRBJ2-1; D gene ambiguous. Germline V lookup: CDR1 SGHTA, CDR2 FQGNSA. V lost 5 bases, J lost 10 bases, and 15 bases lay in between. This CDR3 is built from 13 residues. CDR3 sequence: CASSPLDNYEQFF. The CDR3, as DNA: TGTGCCAGCAGCCCCCTGGATAACTACGAGCAGTTCTTC. Full variable domain (rest looked up from reference TRBV7-2 and TRBJ2-1): GAGVSQSPSNKVTEKGKDVELRCDPISGHTALYWYRQSLGQGLEFLIYFQGNSAPDKSGLPSDRFSAERTGGSVSTLTIQRTQQEDSAVYLCASSPLDNYEQFFGPGTRLTVL.

The rearrangement links TRBV2 to TRBJ2-1; TRBD2 matches 11 bases. Per germline, CDR1 SNHLY and CDR2 FYNNEI. V trimming: 1 base; J trimming: 9 bases; junction bases outside the gene matches: 5. CDR3 length: 15 residues. The DNA of the CDR3 is TGTGCCAGCAGTGAAGAACTAGCGGGAGTGTCTGAGCAGTTCTTC. Protein: CASSEELAGVSEQFF.

With regard to this clonotype: It is likely a read error: a sequence one base away is far more abundant. The chain uses TRBV6-8 and TRBJ2-5; D unresolved. Germline CDR1 reads MNHGY; CDR2 reads SAAAGT. The CDR3 covers 14 residues. CDR3 sequence: CASISGSFQETLYF. CDR3 nucleotides: TGTGCCAGCATCTCTGGGTCTTTTCAAGAGACCCTGTACTTC.

This clonotype was detected many times. This chain joins TRBV6-6 and TRBJ2-3; a possible D gene is TRBD2 (6 bases). Germline V gives CDR1 MNHNY, CDR2 SVGAGI (reference sequence). The CDR3 sequence is 13 residues long. The V end was cut by 5 bases, the J end by 5 bases, with 11 bases between. CDR3: CASSPPGEDTQYF. As DNA, the CDR3 is TGTGCCAGCAGTCCCCCGGGGGAAGATACGCAGTATTTT.

Concerning this clonotype itself: Sequence at one end of the junction differs from germline and may be a read error. The V gene is TRBV5-1, the J gene TRBJ1-3, with a tentative D call TRBD1 (6 bases). Germline CDR1 reads SGHRS; CDR2 reads YFSETQ. The CDR3 consists of 15 residues. DNA for the CDR3: TGTGCCAGCAGCTTGTACCCGGACAGTACCGAGCGAATATATTTT. It codes for CASSLYPDSTERIYF.

This clonotype appeared many times. This chain links TRBV18 with TRBJ2-2; D not certain. Germline V gene data show CDR1 as KGHSH and CDR2 as LQKENI. V lost 2 bases and J lost 1, with 2 bases in between. The CDR3 totals 13 residues. The CDR3 reads CASSPMNTGELFF. As DNA, the CDR3 is TGTGCCAGCTCACCAATGAACACCGGGGAGCTGTTTTTT.

This clonotype was detected many times. The rearrangement joins TRBV19 to TRBJ2-5; possibly TRBD2 for D (6 bases). Per germline, CDR1 LNHDA and CDR2 SQIVND (reference sequence). V gave up 6 bases and J gave up 5 bases, with 13 bases separating them. The CDR3 is 13 amino acids. The CDR3 reads CASSPGVSETQYF. The CDR3 nucleotides read TGTGCCAGTAGCCCGGGGGTCTCGGAGACCCAGTACTTC.

Ten or more counts support this clonotype. The chain couples TRBV9 to TRBJ1-2; TRBD1 matches 7 bases. J was trimmed by 7 bases and V by 2 bases; bases with no gene match: 8. CDR3 length equals 14 residues. Germline V lookup: CDR1 SGDLS, CDR2 YYNGEE. CDR3 residues: CASSVEQGIGGYTF. Written as DNA, the CDR3 is TGTGCCAGCAGCGTGGAACAGGGGATTGGTGGCTACACCTTC. Variable domain in full (rest from reference TRBV9 and TRBJ1-2): DSGVTQTPKHLITATGQRVTLRCSPRSGDLSVYWYQQSLDQGLQFLIQYYNGEERAKGNILERFSAQQFPDLHSELNLSSLELGDSALYFCASSVEQGIGGYTFGSGTRLTVV.